Shown below are 21 T cell receptor beta chains from a single sample sequenced in a study of cytomegalovirus exposure and HLA in healthy donors. Generated by immunoSEQ multiplex PCR, the TCRdb table keeps only in-frame clones and is missing some. Of around 62,000 clones listed, around 89% are singletons. The sequencing sample was made of PBMCs. The receptor source for this set is a woman aged 18-29 years in good health and CMV-seronegative.

This clone was observed a single time. The rearrangement links TRBV4-1 to TRBJ2-1, with 16 bases lining up with TRBD2. V lost 1 base and J lost 8; bases outside the gene matches: 8. This CDR3 is 18 amino acids long. Germline loops: CDR1 MGHRA, CDR2 YSYEKL. The CDR3 spells CASSQGGLAGGPFDEQFF. The CDR3 DNA sequence: TGCGCCAGCAGCCAAGGGGGACTAGCGGGGGGGCCGTTTGATGAGCAGTTCTTC.

The chain's CDR3 is CASSLSSGYEQYF. CDR3 coding DNA: TGTGCCAGCAGTTTATCTAGCGGCTACGAGCAGTACTTC. The chain recombines TRBV27 with TRBJ2-7, with D possibly TRBD2 on 6 matching bases. CDR1 is MNHEY and CDR2 is SMNVEV in the germline V gene (reference sequence). This CDR3 is built from 13 residues. V lost 0 bases and J 3 bases, leaving 6 bases between the germline ends.

The V gene is TRBV6-1, the J gene TRBJ1-2, with TRBD1 matching over 9 bases. The CDR3 loop spans 16 amino acids. V gave up 1 base and J gave up 4 bases; unmatched junction bases: 7. The germline V gene encodes CDR1 MNHNS and CDR2 SASEGT. CDR3 coding DNA: TGTGCCAGCAGTGAAGGGGGACAGGGAGGGTTCTATGGCTACACCTTC. It yields the protein CASSEGGQGGFYGYTF.

DNA of the CDR3: TGCGCCAGCAGCTTGGATGTGAGCGCTGAAGCTTTCTTT. Translating gives CASSLDVSAEAFF. The V gene is TRBV5-1, the J gene TRBJ1-1; D unresolved. Germline CDR1 SGHRS, CDR2 YFSETQ. V lost 0 bases to trimming and J lost 6 bases, with 9 bases between them. CDR3 length: 13 amino acids.

V and J are TRBV18 and TRBJ1-2, with TRBD1 matching over 9 bases. Per germline, CDR1 KGHSH and CDR2 LQKENI. V lost 6 bases, J lost 6 bases, and 14 bases stayed unmatched. This CDR3 contains 16 residues. This chain's CDR3 is CASSPTSGTGIHGYTF. The CDR3, as DNA: TGTGCCAGCTCGCCTACCAGCGGGACAGGGATACATGGCTACACCTTC.

This clone came up a few times. The chain is built from TRBV9 and TRBJ2-3; 8 nucleotides align to TRBD2. V shed 5 bases and J 0 bases; nucleotides not matched to a gene: 17. Looked up from germline, CDR1 is SGDLS and CDR2 is YYNGEE. The CDR3 contains 19 residues. The CDR3 coding sequence is TGTGCCAGCAGGGGCGGGGGGCCCAAATCCCCTCGGAGCACAGATACGCAGTATTTT. Protein: CASRGGGPKSPRSTDTQYF.

J is TRBJ1-3 and V is TRBV13; no clear D gene. Germline lookup yields CDR1 PRHDT and CDR2 FYEKMQ (reference sequence). Trimming cost V 4 bases and J 3 bases, with 10 bases left between them. The CDR3 runs to 14 residues. As DNA, the CDR3 is TGTGCCAGCAGCTCAGAGGGCAATGGAAACACCATATATTTT. Translation gives CASSSEGNGNTIYF.

The chain uses TRBV5-1 and TRBJ2-5; 8 bases align to TRBD2. The germline gives CDR1 SGHRS, CDR2 YFSETQ. The CDR3 is made up of 16 amino acids. V was pared by 0 bases and J by 4 bases, with 8 bases of the junction left unmatched. For the CDR3, the DNA is TGCGCCAGCAGCTTGGACGGGAGGGCCTATGGAGAGACCCAGTACTTC. Encoded protein: CASSLDGRAYGETQYF.

The chain carries TRBV28 and TRBJ2-5, with 9 bases identical to TRBD1. Germline V gene data show CDR1 as MDHEN and CDR2 as SYDVKM. This CDR3 contains 15 residues. With V trimmed by 6 bases and J by 5 bases, 10 bases remained unmatched. The CDR3, as DNA: TGTGCCAGCAGAGAACAGGGGGCGCTGGGGGAGACCCAGTACTTC. Its translation: CASREQGALGETQYF. Full variable domain (outside the CDR3, taken from reference TRBV28 and TRBJ2-5): DVKVTQSSRYLVKRTGEKVFLECVQDMDHENMFWYRQDPGLGLRLIYFSYDVKMKEKGDIPEGYSVSREKKERFSLILESASTNQTSMYLCASREQGALGETQYFGPGTRLLVL.

The chain links TRBV9 to TRBJ2-7, with TRBD1 identical over 9 bases. The CDR3 consists of 16 residues. J was trimmed by 4 bases and V by 4 bases; bases with no gene match: 12. In germline, CDR1 is SGDLS, CDR2 YYNGEE. DNA of the CDR3: TGTGCCAGCAGCCAGGGGTTCGGACAGGGGACGTACGAGCAGTACTTC. Protein product: CASSQGFGQGTYEQYF.

A note on this clone: A junction end diverges from the germline sequence, so it may reflect a read error. The V gene is TRBV6-1, the J gene TRBJ2-7; TRBD1 matches 9 bases. CDR1 and CDR2 (germline): MNHNS, SASEGT. CDR3 length: 12 amino acids. As DNA, the CDR3 is TGCGCACGGGGGACAGGGTTCTACGAGCAGTACTTC. It translates to CARGTGFYEQYF.

The J gene is TRBJ2-2, the V gene TRBV9; 10 nucleotides line up with TRBD2. Germline lookup yields CDR1 SGDLS and CDR2 YYNGEE. The CDR3 contains 17 residues. J gave up 0 bases and V 4 bases, and 6 bases lay outside the gene matches. As DNA, the CDR3 is TGTGCCAGCAGCCATAATAGCGGGGGGCCGAACACCGGGGAGCTGTTTTTT. The encoded protein is CASSHNSGGPNTGELFF. Based on the CDR3 plus reference TRBV9 and TRBJ2-2, the full variable domain is DSGVTQTPKHLITATGQRVTLRCSPRSGDLSVYWYQQSLDQGLQFLIQYYNGEERAKGNILERFSAQQFPDLHSELNLSSLELGDSALYFCASSHNSGGPNTGELFFGEGSRLTVL.

The chain links TRBV6-5 to TRBJ1-1; 8 bases agree with TRBD1. The trim removed 5 bases at V and 5 bases at J, leaving 4 bases unmatched. The CDR3 runs 13 residues. The V gene's germline CDR1 is MNHEY and CDR2 SVGAGI. The CDR3: CASSTDRETEAFF. The CDR3 bases are TGTGCCAGCAGTACGGACAGGGAGACTGAAGCTTTCTTT.

The chain is built from TRBV13 and TRBJ2-1; 11 nucleotides agree with TRBD2. V was clipped by 4 bases and J by 6 bases; unmatched bases: 5. The CDR3 totals 15 residues. CDR1 is PRHDT, CDR2 FYEKMQ, per germline (reference sequence). The CDR3 region has the DNA TGTGCCAGCAGCTCCAGACTAGCGGGGTTCAATGAGCAGTTCTTC. Its protein is CASSSRLAGFNEQFF. The full variable domain, its missing parts supplied by reference TRBV13 and TRBJ2-1, is AAGVIQSPRHLIKEKRETATLKCYPIPRHDTVYWYQQGPGQDPQFLISFYEKMQSDKGSIPDRFSAQQFSDYHSELNMSSLELGDSALYFCASSSRLAGFNEQFFGPGTRLTVL.

This chain connects TRBV29-1 to TRBJ2-5; a possible D gene is TRBD2 (5 bases). This CDR3 is 12 amino acids long. The V end was cut by 4 bases, the J end by 4 bases, with 10 bases between. Per germline, CDR1 SQVTM and CDR2 ANQGSEA. CDR3 amino acids: CSVARGRETQYF. CDR3 nucleotide sequence: TGCAGCGTTGCTCGTGGGAGAGAGACCCAGTACTTC.

The V gene is TRBV10-1, the J gene TRBJ2-1; no reliable D call. Per the germline V gene, CDR1 is WNHNN and CDR2 is SYGVQD (reference sequence). The CDR3 spans 14 residues. Trimming shortened V by 3 bases and J by 9 bases, and 15 bases separated the two germline ends. This CDR3 is CASSDLKSTSEQFF. In DNA form, the CDR3 reads TGCGCCAGCAGTGATTTAAAGTCGACAAGTGAGCAGTTCTTC.

This clone showed up just once. This chain connects TRBV28 to TRBJ2-2; D is possibly TRBD2 (5 bases). CDR3 length: 14 amino acids. Germline V CDR1 and CDR2: MDHEN, SYDVKM. With 3 bases removed from V and 5 bases from J, the gap between germline ends came to 10 bases. CDR3 in DNA: TGTGCCAGCAGTTTTCCCGGCGGGACCGGGGAGCTGTTTTTT. It encodes CASSFPGGTGELFF.

This clone appeared once. The V gene is TRBV6-1, the J gene TRBJ1-1, with a weak D call TRBD1 (5 bases). Germline V gene data show CDR1 as MNHNS and CDR2 as SASEGT. V lost 4 bases to trimming and J lost 5 bases, with 14 bases between them. CDR3 length equals 14 residues. CDR3 sequence: CASSVSGSRTEAFF. CDR3 coding DNA: TGTGCCAGCAGTGTTTCAGGGTCTAGAACTGAAGCTTTCTTT.

This clone was seen only once. The CDR3 DNA follows: TGTGCCAGCAGTTTGAGTGGTAGCAATCAGCCCCAGCATTTT. Translation gives CASSLSGSNQPQHF. This chain links TRBV6-1 with TRBJ1-5; no clear D gene. This CDR3 is built from 14 residues. The V and J ends lost 5 bases and 0 bases respectively, with 8 bases between them. Per germline, CDR1 MNHNS and CDR2 SASEGT.

This clone was recorded once. The V and J genes are TRBV15 and TRBJ2-2; 10 nucleotides agree with TRBD2. Per the germline V gene, CDR1 is LNHNV and CDR2 is YYDKDF (reference sequence). This CDR3 has 17 residues. Trimming cost V 0 bases and J 4 bases; bases outside gene matches: 5. In DNA, the CDR3 is TGTGCCACCAGCAGAGATCAGCGGGAGGGGTTCACCGGGGAGCTGTTTTTT. It translates to CATSRDQREGFTGELFF.

The rearrangement links TRBV7-6 to TRBJ2-1, with TRBD2 identical over 8 bases. Germline V CDR1 and CDR2: SGHVS, FNYEAQ. The CDR3 is 16 amino acids. The trim removed 6 bases at V and 5 bases at J, leaving 12 bases unmatched. For the CDR3, the DNA is TGTGCCAGCAGTCCCCGGGGGGGGGAAGGGGACAATGAGCAGTTCTTC. Translating gives CASSPRGGEGDNEQFF.